This TCR beta chain was captured in a study of OX40 agonist ivuxolimab in advanced cancers. CDR3 length: 17 amino acids. V lost 2 bases to trimming and J lost 3 bases; unmatched junction nucleotides: 10. Germline V gene data show CDR1 as SGHDN and CDR2 as FVKESK. Data came from immunoSEQ multiplex PCR; TCRdb stores just in-frame clones and leaves some out. The table includes 100,000 to 150,000 clones, 92% detected once. The clonotype comes from an adult with an advanced solid tumor such as melanoma, head and neck, liver or kidney cancer. The V call is TRBV14, the J call TRBJ1-2; 9 bases align to TRBD1. The material sequenced was CD4+ or CD8+ T cells sorted from blood, taken in a trial of the OX40 agonist ivuxolimab. For the CDR3, the DNA is TGTGCCAGCAGCCAAAGGGGGCCTCGGGACAGGGACTATGGCTACACCTTC. Translated, it gives CASSQRGPRDRDYGYTF.